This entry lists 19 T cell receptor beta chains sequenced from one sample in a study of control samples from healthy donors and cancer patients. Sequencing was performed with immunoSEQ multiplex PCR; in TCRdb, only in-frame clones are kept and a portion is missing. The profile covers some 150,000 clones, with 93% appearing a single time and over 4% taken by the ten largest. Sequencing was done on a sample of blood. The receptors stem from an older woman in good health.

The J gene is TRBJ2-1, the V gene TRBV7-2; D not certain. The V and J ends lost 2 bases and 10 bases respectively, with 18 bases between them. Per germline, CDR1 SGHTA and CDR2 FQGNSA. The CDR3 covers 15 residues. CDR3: CASSLKDGFTLEQFF. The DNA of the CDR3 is TGTGCCAGCAGCTTAAAGGACGGATTTACTCTAGAGCAGTTCTTC. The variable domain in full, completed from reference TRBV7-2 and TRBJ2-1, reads GAGVSQSPSNKVTEKGKDVELRCDPISGHTALYWYRQSLGQGLEFLIYFQGNSAPDKSGLPSDRFSAERTGGSVSTLTIQRTQQEDSAVYLCASSLKDGFTLEQFFGPGTRLTVL.

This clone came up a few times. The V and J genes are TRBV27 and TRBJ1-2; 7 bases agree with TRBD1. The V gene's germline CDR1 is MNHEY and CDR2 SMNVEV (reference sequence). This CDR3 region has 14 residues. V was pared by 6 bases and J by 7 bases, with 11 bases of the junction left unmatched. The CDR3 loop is CASRPGQSPVGYTF. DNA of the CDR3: TGTGCCAGCAGACCGGGACAGTCCCCGGTTGGCTACACCTTC.

This chain's CDR3 is CASRVQDGEQYF. The CDR3, as DNA: TGTGCCAGCAGAGTACAAGACGGCGAGCAGTACTTC. The gene calls are TRBV2 and TRBJ2-7; D call uncertain. Germline-derived CDR1 and CDR2 are SNHLY and FYNNEI. Deletions cut 6 bases from V and 6 bases from J, with 12 bases between. There are 12 residues in the CDR3.

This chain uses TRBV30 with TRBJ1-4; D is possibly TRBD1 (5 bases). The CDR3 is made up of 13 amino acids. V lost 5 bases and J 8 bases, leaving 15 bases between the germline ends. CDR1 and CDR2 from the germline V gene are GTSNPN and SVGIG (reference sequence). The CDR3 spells CAWGGASWEKLFF. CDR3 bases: TGTGCCTGGGGAGGGGCCTCTTGGGAAAAACTGTTTTTT.

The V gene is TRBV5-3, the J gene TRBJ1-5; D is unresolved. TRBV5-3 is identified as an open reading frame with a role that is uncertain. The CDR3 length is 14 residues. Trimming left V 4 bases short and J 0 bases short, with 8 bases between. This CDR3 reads CARSTWGSNQPQHF. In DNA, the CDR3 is TGTGCCAGAAGCACGTGGGGTAGCAATCAGCCCCAGCATTTT.

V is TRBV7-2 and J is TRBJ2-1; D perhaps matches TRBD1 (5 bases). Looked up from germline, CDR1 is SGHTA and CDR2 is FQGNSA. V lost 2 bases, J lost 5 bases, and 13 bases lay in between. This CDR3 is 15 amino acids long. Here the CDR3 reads CASSLQGFSNNEQFF. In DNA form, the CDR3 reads TGTGCCAGCAGCTTACAGGGTTTTAGCAACAATGAGCAGTTCTTC.

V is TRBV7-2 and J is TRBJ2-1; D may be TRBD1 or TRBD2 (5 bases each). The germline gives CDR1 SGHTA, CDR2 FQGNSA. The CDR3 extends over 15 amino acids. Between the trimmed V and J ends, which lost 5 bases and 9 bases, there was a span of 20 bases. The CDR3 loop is CASSQGGEPAGEQFF. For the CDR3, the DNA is TGTGCCAGCAGCCAGGGCGGCGAGCCGGCGGGTGAGCAGTTCTTC.

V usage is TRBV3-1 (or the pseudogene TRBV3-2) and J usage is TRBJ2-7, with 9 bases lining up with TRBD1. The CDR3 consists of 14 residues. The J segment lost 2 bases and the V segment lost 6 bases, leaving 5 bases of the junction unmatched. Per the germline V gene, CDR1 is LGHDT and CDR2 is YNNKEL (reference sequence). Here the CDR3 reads CASRQQGAAYEQYF. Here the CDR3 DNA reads TGTGCCAGCAGGCAACAGGGGGCTGCCTACGAGCAGTACTTC.

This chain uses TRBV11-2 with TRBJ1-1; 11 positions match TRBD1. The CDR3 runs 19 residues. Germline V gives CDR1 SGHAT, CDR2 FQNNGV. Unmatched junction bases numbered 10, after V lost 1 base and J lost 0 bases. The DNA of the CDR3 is TGTGCCAGCAGCTTAGGTTGGGACAGGGGGGGGATATTGAACACTGAAGCTTTCTTT. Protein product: CASSLGWDRGGILNTEAFF.

This CDR3 reads CASSLGTNVNYGYTF. CDR3 sequence (DNA): TGTGCCAGCAGCTTGGGGACAAATGTTAACTATGGCTACACCTTC. The V gene is TRBV7-8, the J gene TRBJ1-2; weak D call: TRBD1 (6 bases). V was cut by 3 bases and J by 1 base, with 12 bases left in between. The CDR3 covers 15 residues. The germline CDR1 and CDR2 sequences are SGHVS and FQNEAQ.

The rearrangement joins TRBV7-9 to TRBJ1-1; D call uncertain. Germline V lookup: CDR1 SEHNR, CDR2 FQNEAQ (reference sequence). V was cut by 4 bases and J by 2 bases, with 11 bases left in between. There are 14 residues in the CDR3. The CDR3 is CASSSLNPNTEAFF. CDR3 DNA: TGTGCCAGCAGCTCCCTCAACCCCAACACTGAAGCTTTCTTT.

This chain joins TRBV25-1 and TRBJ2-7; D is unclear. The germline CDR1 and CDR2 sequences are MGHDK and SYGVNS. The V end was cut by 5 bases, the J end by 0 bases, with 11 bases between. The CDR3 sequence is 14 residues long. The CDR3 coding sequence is TGTGCCAGCAGTCCCGACACGAGCTCCTACGAGCAGTACTTC. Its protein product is CASSPDTSSYEQYF.

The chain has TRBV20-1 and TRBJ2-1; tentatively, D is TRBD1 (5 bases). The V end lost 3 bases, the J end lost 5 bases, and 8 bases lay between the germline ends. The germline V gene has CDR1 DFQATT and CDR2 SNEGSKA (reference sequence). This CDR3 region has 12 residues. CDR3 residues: CSASPRDNEQFF. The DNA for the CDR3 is TGCAGTGCTAGTCCCAGGGACAATGAGCAGTTCTTC.

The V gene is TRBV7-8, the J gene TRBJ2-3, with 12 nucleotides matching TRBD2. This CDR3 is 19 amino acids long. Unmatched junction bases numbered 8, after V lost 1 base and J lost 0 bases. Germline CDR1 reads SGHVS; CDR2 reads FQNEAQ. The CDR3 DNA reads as TGTGCCAGCAGCTTAGGATCTAGCGGGGGGGTCTCTAGCACAGATACGCAGTATTTT. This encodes CASSLGSSGGVSSTDTQYF.

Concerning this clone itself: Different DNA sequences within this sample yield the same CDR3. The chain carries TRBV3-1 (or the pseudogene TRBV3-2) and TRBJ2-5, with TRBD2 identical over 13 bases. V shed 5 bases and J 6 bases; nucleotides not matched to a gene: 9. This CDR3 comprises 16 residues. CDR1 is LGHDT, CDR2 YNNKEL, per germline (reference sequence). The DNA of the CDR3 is TGTGCCAGCAGCAGATCGGGACTAGCGGGGTTGCAGACCCAGTACTTC. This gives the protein CASSRSGLAGLQTQYF.

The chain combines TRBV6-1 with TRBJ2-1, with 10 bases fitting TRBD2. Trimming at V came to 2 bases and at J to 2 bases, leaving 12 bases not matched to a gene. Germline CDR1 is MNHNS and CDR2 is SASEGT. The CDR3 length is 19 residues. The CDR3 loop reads CASSEQGLALQRTYNEQFF. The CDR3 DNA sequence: TGTGCCAGCAGTGAACAGGGACTAGCGCTCCAACGAACCTACAATGAGCAGTTCTTC.

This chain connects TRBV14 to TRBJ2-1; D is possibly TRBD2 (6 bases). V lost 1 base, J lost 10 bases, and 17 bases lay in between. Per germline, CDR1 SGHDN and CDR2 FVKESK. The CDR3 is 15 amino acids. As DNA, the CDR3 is TGTGCCAGCAGCCAAGGGTCGGGGGTTTCAGACGAGCAGTTCTTC. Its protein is CASSQGSGVSDEQFF.

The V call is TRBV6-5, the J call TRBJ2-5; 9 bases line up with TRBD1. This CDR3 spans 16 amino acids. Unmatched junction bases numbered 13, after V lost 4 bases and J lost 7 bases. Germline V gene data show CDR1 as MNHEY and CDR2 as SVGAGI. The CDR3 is CASSSFDRGSSRTQYF. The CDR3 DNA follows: TGTGCCAGCAGTTCATTCGACAGGGGGTCGTCAAGGACCCAGTACTTC.

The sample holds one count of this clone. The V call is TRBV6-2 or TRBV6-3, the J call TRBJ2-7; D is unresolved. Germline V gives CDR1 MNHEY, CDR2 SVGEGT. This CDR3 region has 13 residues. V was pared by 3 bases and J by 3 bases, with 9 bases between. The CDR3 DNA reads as TGTGCCAGCAGTTATACGCTGGTCTACGAGCAGTACTTC. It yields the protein CASSYTLVYEQYF.